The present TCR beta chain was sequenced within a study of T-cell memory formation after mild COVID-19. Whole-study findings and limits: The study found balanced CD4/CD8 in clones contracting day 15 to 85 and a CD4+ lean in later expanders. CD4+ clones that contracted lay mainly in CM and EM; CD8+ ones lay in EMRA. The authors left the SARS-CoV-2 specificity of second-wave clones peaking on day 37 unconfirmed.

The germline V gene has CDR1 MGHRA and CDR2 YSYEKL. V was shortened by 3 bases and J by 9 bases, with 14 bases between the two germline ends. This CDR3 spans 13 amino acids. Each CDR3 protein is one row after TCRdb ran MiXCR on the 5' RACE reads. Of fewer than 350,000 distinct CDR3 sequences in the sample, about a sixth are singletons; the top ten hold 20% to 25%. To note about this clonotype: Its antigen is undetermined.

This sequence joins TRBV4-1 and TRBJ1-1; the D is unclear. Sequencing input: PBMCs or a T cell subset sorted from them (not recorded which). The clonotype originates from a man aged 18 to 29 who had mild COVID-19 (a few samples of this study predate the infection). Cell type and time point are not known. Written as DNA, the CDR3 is TGCGCCAGCAGCCATACGCTGGAACCCCAAGCTTTCTTT. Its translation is CASSHTLEPQAFF.